The sequence of this TCR beta chain was determined in a study of molecular identifiers for immune sequencing clone quantification. Regarding the study as a whole: Over 97% of CMV-specific effector molecules, but under 1% of naive ones, were in clones above 20 copies. Spiked Jurkat TCR RNA equivalent to one cell was reportedly detectable in around 980,000 naive cells.

The bulk TCR libraries were made with methods described before and with listed TCR primers. TCRdb ran MiXCR on the PCR reads and lists one entry per CDR3 protein. The sample carries about half a million distinct CDR3 sequences, under 30% recorded once. The CDR3 length is 13 residues. Germline V gene sequence: CDR1 MGHDK, CDR2 SYGVNS. V was shortened by 6 bases and J by 1 base, with 10 bases between the two germline ends. This clonotype was recorded at least ten times. Antigen unknown. The sequence was obtained from a human donor in good health. Some libraries in this study had Jurkat cell RNA spiked in. The chain links TRBV25-1 to TRBJ2-7; maybe TRBD1 (6 bases). Input material: naive CD8+ T cells from blood, with Jurkat cell RNA spiked in. Subset given: FACS-sorted CD8+CD4-CCR7+CD45RA+ naive T cells. CDR3 sequence: CASRRTDSYEQYF. As DNA, the CDR3 is TGTGCCAGCAGGAGGACAGATTCCTACGAGCAGTACTTC.